The source of this TCR beta chain is a study of T cells in Graves' hyperthyroidism and ophthalmopathy. V gave up 0 bases and J gave up 5 bases; unmatched junction bases: 4. CDR3 length: 14 amino acids. Germline CDR1 reads SGHNT; CDR2 reads YYREEE (reference sequence). From RNA transcripts, TCR beta CDR3 regions were amplified. The HTBI primer set drove a first-round RT-PCR of the TCR CDR3. Each CDR3 protein is one row after TCRdb ran MiXCR on the multiplex PCR reads. The sample comprises hundreds of thousands of distinct CDR3 sequences, roughly 21% of which are singletons, and about 45% rests with the top ten. A few counts support this clonotype.

The receptor was derived from a man aged 35 to 55 with Graves' ophthalmopathy. The sequencing input was blood. This chain links TRBV5-4 with TRBJ2-7; 8 nucleotides match TRBD2. The CDR3 coding sequence is TGTGCCAGCAGCTTGGGACTAGCGAAGAACGAGCAGTACTTC. It encodes CASSLGLAKNEQYF.